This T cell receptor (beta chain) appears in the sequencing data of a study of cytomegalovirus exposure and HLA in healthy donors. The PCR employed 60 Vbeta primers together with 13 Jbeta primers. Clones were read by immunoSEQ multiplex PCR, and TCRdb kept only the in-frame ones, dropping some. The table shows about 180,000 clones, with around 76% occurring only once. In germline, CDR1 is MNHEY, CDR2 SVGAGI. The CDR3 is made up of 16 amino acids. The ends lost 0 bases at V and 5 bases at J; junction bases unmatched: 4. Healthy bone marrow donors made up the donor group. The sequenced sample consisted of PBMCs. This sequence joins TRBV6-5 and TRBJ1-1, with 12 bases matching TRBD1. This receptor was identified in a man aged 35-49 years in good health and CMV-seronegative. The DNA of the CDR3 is TGTGCCAGCAGTTACTCTAGGGACAGGGGGCGGACTGAAGCTTTCTTT. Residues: CASSYSRDRGRTEAFF.